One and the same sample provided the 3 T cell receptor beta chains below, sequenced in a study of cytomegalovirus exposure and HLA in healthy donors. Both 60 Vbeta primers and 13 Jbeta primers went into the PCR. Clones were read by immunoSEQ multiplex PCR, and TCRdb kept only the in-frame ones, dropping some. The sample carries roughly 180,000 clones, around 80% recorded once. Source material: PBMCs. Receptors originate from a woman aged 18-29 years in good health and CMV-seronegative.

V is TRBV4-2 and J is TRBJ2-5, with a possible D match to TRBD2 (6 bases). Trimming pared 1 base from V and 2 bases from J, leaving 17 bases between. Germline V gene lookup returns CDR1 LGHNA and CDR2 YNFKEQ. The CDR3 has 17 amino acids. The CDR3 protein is CASSQGGWVADQETQYF. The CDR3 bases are TGTGCCAGCAGCCAAGGAGGTTGGGTAGCGGATCAAGAGACCCAGTACTTC.

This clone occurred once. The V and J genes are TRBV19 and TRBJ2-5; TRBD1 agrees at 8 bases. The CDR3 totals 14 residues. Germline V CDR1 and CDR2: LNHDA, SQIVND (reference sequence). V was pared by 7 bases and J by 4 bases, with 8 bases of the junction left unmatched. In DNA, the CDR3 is TGTGCCAGTAAGGTCCGTACAGGGGGAGAGACCCAGTACTTC. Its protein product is CASKVRTGGETQYF.

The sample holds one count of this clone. The CDR3: CASSLYVSGRANEQYF. CDR3 DNA sequence: TGTGCCAGCAGTTTATACGTTAGCGGGAGGGCCAATGAGCAGTACTTC. V is TRBV28 and J is TRBJ2-7; 11 bases agree with TRBD2. Germline V gene sequence: CDR1 MDHEN, CDR2 SYDVKM. The CDR3 loop spans 16 amino acids. Losses at the gene ends were 1 base for V and 7 bases for J; bases not matched to a gene: 9.